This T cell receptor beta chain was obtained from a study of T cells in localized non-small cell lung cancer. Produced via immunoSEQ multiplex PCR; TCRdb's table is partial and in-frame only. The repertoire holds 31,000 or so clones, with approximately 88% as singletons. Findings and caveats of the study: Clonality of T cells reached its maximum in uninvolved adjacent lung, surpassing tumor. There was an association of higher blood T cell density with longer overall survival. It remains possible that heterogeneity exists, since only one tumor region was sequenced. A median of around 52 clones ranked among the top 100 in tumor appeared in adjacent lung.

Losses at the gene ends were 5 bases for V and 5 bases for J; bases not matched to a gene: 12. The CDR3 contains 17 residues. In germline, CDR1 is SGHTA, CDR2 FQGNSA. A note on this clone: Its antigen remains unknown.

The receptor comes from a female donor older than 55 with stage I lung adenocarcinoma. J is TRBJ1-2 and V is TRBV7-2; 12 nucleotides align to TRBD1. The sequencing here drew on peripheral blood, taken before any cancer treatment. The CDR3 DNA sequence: TGTGCCAGCAGCCTTGGGACAGGGGGCCACTCGGGGTATGGCTACACCTTC. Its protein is CASSLGTGGHSGYGYTF. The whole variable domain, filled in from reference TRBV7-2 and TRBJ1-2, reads GAGVSQSPSNKVTEKGKDVELRCDPISGHTALYWYRQSLGQGLEFLIYFQGNSAPDKSGLPSDRFSAERTGGSVSTLTIQRTQQEDSAVYLCASSLGTGGHSGYGYTFGSGTRLTVV.